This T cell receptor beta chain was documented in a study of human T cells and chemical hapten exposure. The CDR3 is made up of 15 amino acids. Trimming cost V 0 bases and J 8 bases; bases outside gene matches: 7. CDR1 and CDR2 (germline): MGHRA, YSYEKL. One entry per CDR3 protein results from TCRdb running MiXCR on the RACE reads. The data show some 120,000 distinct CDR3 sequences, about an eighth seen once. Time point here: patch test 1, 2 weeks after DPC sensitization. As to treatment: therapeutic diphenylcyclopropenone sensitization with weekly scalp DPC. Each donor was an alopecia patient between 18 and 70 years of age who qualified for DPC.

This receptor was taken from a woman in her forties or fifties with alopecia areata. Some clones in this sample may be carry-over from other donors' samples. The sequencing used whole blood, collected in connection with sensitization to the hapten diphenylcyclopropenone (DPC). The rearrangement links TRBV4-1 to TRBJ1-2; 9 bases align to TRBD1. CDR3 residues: CASSQEEQGARGYTF. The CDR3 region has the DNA TGCGCCAGCAGCCAAGAGGAACAGGGGGCTAGGGGCTACACCTTC.